Presented here are 28 T cell receptor beta chains from one specimen sequenced in a study of T-cell memory formation after mild COVID-19. TCRdb fed the 5' RACE reads into MiXCR, producing one record per CDR3 protein. The table lists 140,000 to 150,000 distinct CDR3 sequences, about 19% of them singletons. The sample taken for sequencing was PBMCs or a T cell subset sorted from them (not recorded which). The source is an adult woman who had mild COVID-19 (a few samples of this study predate the infection). Cell type and time point are not known.

The chain uses TRBV12-3 or TRBV12-4 and TRBJ2-1; D possibly uses TRBD1 or TRBD2 (6 bases each). This CDR3 is built from 14 residues. V lost 3 bases to trimming and J lost 7 bases, with 13 bases between them. In DNA form, the CDR3 reads TGTGCCAGCAGTTTGTGGGGGGCTGGGAATGAGCAGTTCTTC. Translating it yields CASSLWGAGNEQFF.

J is TRBJ2-2 and V is TRBV24-1, with TRBD1 matching 8 bases. The germline CDR1 and CDR2 sequences are KGHDR and SFDVKD. CDR3 length: 14 amino acids. The ends lost 7 bases at V and 2 bases at J; junction bases unmatched: 2. DNA of the CDR3: TGTGCCACCAGGGACAGGGTAAACACCGGGGAGCTGTTTTTT. Protein sequence: CATRDRVNTGELFF.

This rearrangement joins TRBV21-1 to TRBJ2-5; whether TRBD1, the table's D call, matches the DNA was not checked. TRBV21-1 represents a pseudogene. This CDR3 has 14 residues. The CDR3 sequence: CASSIGQGQETQYF. In DNA, the CDR3 is TGTGCCAGCAGCATCGGACAGGGTCAAGAGACCCAGTACTTC.

This clonotype was observed a few times. The rearrangement joins TRBV5-1 to TRBJ2-7; D not resolved. Germline V gene sequence: CDR1 SGHRS, CDR2 YFSETQ. The CDR3 consists of 13 residues. The V and J ends lost 2 bases and 0 bases respectively, with 6 bases between them. DNA of the CDR3: TGCGCCAGCAGCTTTTCGAGCTCCTACGAGCAGTACTTC. Its protein product is CASSFSSSYEQYF.

This clonotype was detected a few times. The chain recombines TRBV5-1 with TRBJ2-1, with TRBD1 as a possible D gene (5 bases). The CDR3 has 16 residues. Germline CDR1 is SGHRS and CDR2 is YFSETQ. Trimming took off 0 bases at V and 0 bases at J, with 10 bases between the two ends. In nucleotides, the CDR3 is TGCGCCAGCAGCTTGGACAGGAGTAGCTCCTACAATGAGCAGTTCTTC. Protein sequence: CASSLDRSSSYNEQFF. Filled out from reference TRBV5-1 and TRBJ2-1, the complete variable domain reads KAGVTQTPRYLIKTRGQQVTLSCSPISGHRSVSWYQQTPGQGLQFLFEYFSETQRNKGNFPGRFSGRQFSNSRSEMNVSTLELGDSALYLCASSLDRSSSYNEQFFGPGTRLTVL.

V and J are TRBV5-1 and TRBJ2-5, with D tentatively TRBD1 or TRBD2 (5 bases each). Germline V gene data show CDR1 as SGHRS and CDR2 as YFSETQ. Trimming pared 5 bases from V and 5 bases from J, leaving 13 bases between. The CDR3 runs 13 residues. The DNA for the CDR3 is TGCGCCAGCAGACTAGGGGCGGATGAGACCCAGTACTTC. As protein: CASRLGADETQYF. Complete variable domain (other parts from reference TRBV5-1 and TRBJ2-5): KAGVTQTPRYLIKTRGQQVTLSCSPISGHRSVSWYQQTPGQGLQFLFEYFSETQRNKGNFPGRFSGRQFSNSRSEMNVSTLELGDSALYLCASRLGADETQYFGPGTRLLVL.

The chain links TRBV6-5 to TRBJ2-3; 12 bases match TRBD2. This CDR3 is built from 18 residues. V dropped 2 bases and J dropped 0; count of bases not matched to a gene: 6. Germline CDR1 and CDR2: MNHEY and SVGAGI. Written as DNA, the CDR3 is TGTGCCAGCAGTTACCGACTAGCGGGGGCCTACAGCACAGATACGCAGTATTTT. This sequence encodes CASSYRLAGAYSTDTQYF.

The gene calls are TRBV3-1 and TRBJ2-1, with D possibly being TRBD2 (6 bases). Trimming took 4 bases from V and 5 from J, leaving 21 bases between them. Germline V gene data show CDR1 as LGHDT and CDR2 as YNNKEL (reference sequence). There are 17 residues in the CDR3. The CDR3, as DNA: TGTGCCAGCAGCCTGGATCCTTTAGCGGAGCTCAACAATGAGCAGTTCTTC. This encodes CASSLDPLAELNNEQFF.

A note on this clonotype: One end of the junction fails to match germline, which may point to a read error. The chain joins TRBV29-1 to TRBJ2-5, with D unclear. The CDR3 has 13 amino acids. Germline CDR1 is SQVTM and CDR2 is ANQGSEA. The CDR3 here is CSVPRAPREAQYF. The CDR3 nucleotides read TGCAGCGTTCCCCGGGCCCCAAGAGAGGCCCAGTACTTC.

V usage is TRBV3-1 and J usage is TRBJ2-7; 10 nucleotides line up with TRBD2. V lost 4 bases and J lost 7; bases outside the gene matches: 10. The germline CDR1 and CDR2 sequences are LGHDT and YNNKEL (reference sequence). This CDR3 has 15 residues. The CDR3 loop is CASSPGTSVSGEQYF. The DNA of the CDR3 is TGTGCCAGCAGCCCAGGGACTAGCGTGTCGGGGGAGCAGTACTTC.

The rearrangement links TRBV12-3 or TRBV12-4 to TRBJ1-5; D is ambiguous. This CDR3 spans 13 amino acids. V lost 2 bases and J 3 bases, leaving 5 bases between the germline ends. CDR3 in amino acids: CASSLSDNQPQHF. The CDR3, as DNA: TGTGCCAGCAGTTTATCTGACAATCAGCCCCAGCATTTT.

There are a few counts of this clonotype. J is TRBJ2-7 and V is TRBV7-6; the D gene is possibly TRBD2 (6 bases). The CDR3 runs 15 residues. Trimming pared 2 bases from V and 6 bases from J, leaving 17 bases between. CDR1 is SGHVS, CDR2 FNYEAQ, per germline. CDR3 in amino acids: CASSLRAGIPGEQYF. The CDR3 DNA reads TGTGCCAGCAGCTTACGGGCGGGGATCCCTGGCGAGCAGTACTTC.

This clonotype was observed a few times. The chain uses TRBV28 and TRBJ1-2; D is uncertain. The CDR3 totals 11 residues. Germline V gene lookup returns CDR1 MDHEN and CDR2 SYDVKM. The V gene lost 6 bases and the J gene lost 9 bases, with 11 bases spanning the gap. This CDR3 reads CASRGPTSYTF. DNA of the CDR3: TGTGCCAGCAGAGGACCGACGAGCTACACCTTC.

The chain uses TRBV7-9 and TRBJ2-5; 9 bases line up with TRBD1. The CDR3 contains 14 residues. Germline-derived CDR1 and CDR2 are SEHNR and FQNEAQ (reference sequence). V gave up 5 bases and J gave up 3 bases; unmatched junction bases: 4. The CDR3 DNA reads as TGTGCCAGCAGCCTCCGGGACAGGGAAGAGACCCAGTACTTC. This sequence encodes CASSLRDREETQYF.

In its sample, this clonotype was seen many times. This sequence joins TRBV3-1 and TRBJ2-7; unclear D gene. This CDR3 is 11 amino acids long. V was shortened by 0 bases and J by 3 bases, with 0 bases between the two germline ends. In germline, CDR1 is LGHDT, CDR2 YNNKEL (reference sequence). Here the CDR3 reads CASSQDYEQYF. The CDR3 nucleotides read TGTGCCAGCAGCCAAGACTACGAGCAGTACTTC.

This chain connects TRBV3-1 to TRBJ1-2; 8 nucleotides line up with TRBD1. Germline V gene lookup returns CDR1 LGHDT and CDR2 YNNKEL (reference sequence). J lost 8 bases, V lost 4 bases, and 6 bases had no gene match. The CDR3 has 13 residues. CDR3 region: CASSPGQGGGYTF. CDR3 in DNA: TGTGCCAGCAGCCCAGGACAGGGAGGGGGCTACACCTTC.

This chain uses TRBV2 with TRBJ2-7; D may be TRBD2 (6 bases). In germline, CDR1 is SNHLY, CDR2 FYNNEI. Trimming pared 4 bases from V and 2 bases from J, leaving 6 bases between. The CDR3 has 12 amino acids. The CDR3 sequence is CASSGGAYEQYF. DNA for the CDR3: TGTGCCAGCAGTGGGGGGGCCTACGAGCAGTACTTC.

This clonotype was counted a few times. V and J are TRBV9 and TRBJ2-1, with 8 bases matching TRBD2. The CDR3 runs 13 residues. Trimming removed 2 bases from V and 10 bases from J; junction bases left unmatched: 5. Germline-derived CDR1 and CDR2 are SGDLS and YYNGEE. The CDR3 spells CASSVRRGAEQFF. In DNA form, the CDR3 reads TGTGCCAGCAGCGTCCGGCGGGGGGCCGAGCAGTTCTTC.

The chain links TRBV4-1 to TRBJ1-6, with 11 bases fitting TRBD1. V lost 4 bases and J lost 10; bases outside the gene matches: 9. Germline V gives CDR1 MGHRA, CDR2 YSYEKL. This CDR3 contains 16 residues. The CDR3 DNA is TGCGCCAGCAGCCCGGGACAGGGGGGGTATGGATCACCCCTCCACTTT. Protein sequence: CASSPGQGGYGSPLHF.

There are a few counts of this clonotype. This chain connects TRBV5-4 to TRBJ2-1, with D unresolved. The CDR3 runs 13 residues. CDR1 SGHNT and CDR2 YYREEE come from the germline V gene (reference sequence). The germline V and J ends were trimmed by 0 bases and 7 bases, with 8 bases remaining between them. The CDR3 loop reads CASSLVGKNEQFF. CDR3 coding DNA: TGTGCCAGCAGCTTGGTCGGAAAAAATGAGCAGTTCTTC.

This chain connects TRBV30 to TRBJ2-3; D call uncertain. This CDR3 spans 14 amino acids. CDR1 is GTSNPN, CDR2 SVGIG, per germline (reference sequence). Between the trimmed V and J ends, which lost 4 bases and 0 bases, there was a span of 11 bases. For the CDR3, the DNA is TGTGCCTGGAACAGATTTTCTAGCACAGATACGCAGTATTTT. Its translation: CAWNRFSSTDTQYF.

This clonotype was counted a few times. The chain has TRBV18 and TRBJ2-3; D is undetermined. The ends were cut back, 3 bases at V and 2 bases at J, with 12 bases in the middle. CDR1 and CDR2 from the germline V gene are KGHSH and LQKENI. The CDR3 consists of 15 residues. CDR3: CASSPPNRFTDTQYF. DNA of the CDR3: TGTGCCAGCTCACCTCCGAACAGATTCACAGATACGCAGTATTTT.

The table lists this clonotype with a count of one. V is TRBV7-9 and J is TRBJ1-2; D not resolved. This CDR3 has 14 residues. Trimming stripped 5 bases from V and 3 bases from J, with 13 bases between. Germline CDR1 and CDR2: SEHNR and FQNEAQ (reference sequence). The CDR3, as DNA: TGTGCCAGCAGCCCCCCCGGGATCGACTATGGCTACACCTTC. Protein product: CASSPPGIDYGYTF. Full variable domain (outside the CDR3, taken from reference TRBV7-9 and TRBJ1-2): DTGVSQNPRHKITKRGQNVTFRCDPISEHNRLYWYRQTLGQGPEFLTYFQNEAQLEKSRLLSDRFSAERPKGSFSTLEIQRTEQGDSAMYLCASSPPGIDYGYTFGSGTRLTVV.

The chain has TRBV7-2 and TRBJ1-4; no firm D call. The CDR3 runs 16 residues. Germline CDR1 reads SGHTA; CDR2 reads FQGNSA. V lost 5 bases to trimming and J lost 7 bases, with 20 bases between them. The DNA for the CDR3 is TGTGCCAGCAGCCTAAGACCCGAAGCCATAATTGAAAAACTGTTTTTT. This encodes CASSLRPEAIIEKLFF.

The genes are TRBV5-4 and TRBJ2-3, with a tentative D call TRBD1 (6 bases). Germline CDR1 is SGHNT and CDR2 is YYREEE (reference sequence). The CDR3 sequence is 15 residues long. Between the trimmed V and J ends, which lost 0 bases and 5 bases, there was a span of 13 bases. CDR3 DNA sequence: TGTGCCAGCAGCTTGGGGGGTCAGGGGCAAGATACGCAGTATTTT. This sequence encodes CASSLGGQGQDTQYF.

The chain carries TRBV20-1 and TRBJ2-1; 11 bases agree with TRBD2. V shed 0 bases, J shed 9 bases, and the junction held 16 bases outside the gene matches. Per germline, CDR1 DFQATT and CDR2 SNEGSKA (reference sequence). The CDR3 contains 18 residues. The CDR3 is CSARDRTSGRPLRGEQFF. CDR3 DNA: TGCAGTGCTAGAGATCGAACTAGCGGGAGACCCCTCCGAGGTGAGCAGTTCTTC.

This rearrangement joins TRBV14 to TRBJ2-7; D is undetermined. The CDR3 loop spans 11 amino acids. Germline loops: CDR1 SGHDN, CDR2 FVKESK. Trimming pared 4 bases from V and 6 bases from J, leaving 7 bases between. CDR3 bases: TGTGCCAGCAGCCGAGCGAGCGAGCAGTACTTC. Residues: CASSRASEQYF.

This clonotype was picked up a small number of times. The chain links TRBV12-3 or TRBV12-4 to TRBJ1-4; D may be TRBD1 (5 bases). Trimming took 3 bases from V and 7 from J, leaving 9 bases between them. The CDR3 consists of 13 residues. CDR3 DNA sequence: TGTGCCAGCAGTTTCACAGGCGGTGAAAAACTGTTTTTT. It yields the protein CASSFTGGEKLFF.